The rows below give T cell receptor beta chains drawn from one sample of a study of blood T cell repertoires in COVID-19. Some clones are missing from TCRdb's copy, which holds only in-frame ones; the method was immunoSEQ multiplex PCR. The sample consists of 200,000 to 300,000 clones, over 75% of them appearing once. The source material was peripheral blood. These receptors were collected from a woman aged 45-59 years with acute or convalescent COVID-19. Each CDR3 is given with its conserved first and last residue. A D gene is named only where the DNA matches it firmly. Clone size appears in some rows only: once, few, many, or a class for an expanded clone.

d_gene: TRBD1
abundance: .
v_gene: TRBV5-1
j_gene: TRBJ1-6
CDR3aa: CASSFQGESPLHF
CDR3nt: TGCGCCAGCAGCTTCCAGGGGGAATCACCCCTCCACTTT

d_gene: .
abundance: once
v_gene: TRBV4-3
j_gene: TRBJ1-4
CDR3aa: CASSQEGATSTNEKLFF
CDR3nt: TGCGCCAGCAGCCAAGAGGGGGCAACATCAACTAATGAAAAACTGTTTTTT

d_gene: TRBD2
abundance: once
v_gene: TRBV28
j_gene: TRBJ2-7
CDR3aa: CASCPRSTSVYEQYF
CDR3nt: TGTGCCAGCTGCCCCAGGTCGACTAGCGTCTACGAGCAGTACTTC

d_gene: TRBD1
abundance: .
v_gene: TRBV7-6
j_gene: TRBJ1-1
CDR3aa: CASSSGTGLITEAFF
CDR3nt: TGTGCCAGCAGCTCCGGGACAGGGTTGATCACTGAAGCTTTCTTT

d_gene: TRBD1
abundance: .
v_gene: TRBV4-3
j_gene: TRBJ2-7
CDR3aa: CASSQDDRDRGSAQYF
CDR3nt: TGCGCCAGCAGCCAAGACGACCGGGACAGGGGTAGTGCGCAGTACTTC

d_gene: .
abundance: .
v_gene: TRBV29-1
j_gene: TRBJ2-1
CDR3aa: CSVEDLISKSLYNEQFF
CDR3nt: TGCAGCGTTGAAGATCTAATTTCGAAGAGCCTCTACAATGAGCAGTTCTTC

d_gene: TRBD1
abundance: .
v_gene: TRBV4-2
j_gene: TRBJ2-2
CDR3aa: CASSPNRDSPYTGELFF
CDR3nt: TGTGCCAGCAGCCCGAACCGGGACAGCCCTTACACCGGGGAGCTGTTTTTT

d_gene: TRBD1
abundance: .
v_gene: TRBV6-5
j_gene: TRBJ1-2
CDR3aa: CASSRGPEFGYTF
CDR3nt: TGTGCCAGCAGTAGGGGGCCGGAATTTGGCTACACCTTC

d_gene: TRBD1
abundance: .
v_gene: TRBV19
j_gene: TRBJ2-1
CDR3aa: CASSLTRTGFGSYNEQFF
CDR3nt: TGTGCCAGTAGTCTTACCAGGACAGGGTTCGGCTCCTACAATGAGCAGTTCTTC

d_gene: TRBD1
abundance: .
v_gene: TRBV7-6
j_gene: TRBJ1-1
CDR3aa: CASSLNTGGSLNTEAFF
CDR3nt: TGTGCCAGCAGCTTGAACACAGGGGGCAGTTTGAACACTGAAGCTTTCTTT

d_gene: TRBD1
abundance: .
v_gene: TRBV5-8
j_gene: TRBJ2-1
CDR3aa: CASSPGDRGLMGQQFF
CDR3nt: TGTGCCAGCAGCCCGGGGGACAGGGGACTCATGGGGCAGCAGTTCTTC

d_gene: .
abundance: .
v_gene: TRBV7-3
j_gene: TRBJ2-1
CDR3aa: CASSFEPDNEQFF
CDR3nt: TGTGCCAGCAGCTTCGAACCAGACAATGAGCAGTTCTTC

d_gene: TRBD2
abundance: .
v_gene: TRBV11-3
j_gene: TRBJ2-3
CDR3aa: CASSWGYATSGRIDTQYF
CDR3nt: TGTGCCAGCAGCTGGGGCTATGCGACTAGCGGGAGGATTGATACGCAGTATTTT

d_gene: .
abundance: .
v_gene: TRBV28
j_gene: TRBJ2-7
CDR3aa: CASSYQGSPRLEQYF
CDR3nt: TGTGCCAGCAGTTACCAGGGTTCTCCCCGACTCGAGCAGTACTTC

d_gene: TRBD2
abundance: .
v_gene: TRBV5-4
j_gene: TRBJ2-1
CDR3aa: CASSSGGGNSYNEQFF
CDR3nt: TGTGCCAGCAGCTCGGGAGGGGGGAACTCCTACAATGAGCAGTTCTTC

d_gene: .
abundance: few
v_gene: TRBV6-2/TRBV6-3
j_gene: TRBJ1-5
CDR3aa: CASSYSLGGAEPQHF
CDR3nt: TGTGCCAGCAGTTATTCCCTGGGGGGGGCAGAACCCCAGCATTTT

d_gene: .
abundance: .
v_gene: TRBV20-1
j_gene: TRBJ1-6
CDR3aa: CSAQRGSPLHF
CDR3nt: TGCAGTGCCCAAAGGGGCTCACCCCTCCACTTT

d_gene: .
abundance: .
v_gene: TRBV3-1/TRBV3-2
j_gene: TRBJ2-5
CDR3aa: CASSSYQETQYF
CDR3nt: TGTGCCAGCAGTTCGTACCAAGAGACCCAGTACTTC

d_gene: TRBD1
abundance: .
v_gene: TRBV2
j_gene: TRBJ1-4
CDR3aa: CASRGGGQGLNEKLFF
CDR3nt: TGTGCCAGCAGGGGTGGGGGACAGGGGCTGAATGAAAAACTGTTTTTT

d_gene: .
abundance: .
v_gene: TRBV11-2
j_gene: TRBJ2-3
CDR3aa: CASSLEGAADTQYF
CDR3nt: TGTGCCAGCAGCTTAGAAGGGGCGGCAGATACGCAGTATTTT